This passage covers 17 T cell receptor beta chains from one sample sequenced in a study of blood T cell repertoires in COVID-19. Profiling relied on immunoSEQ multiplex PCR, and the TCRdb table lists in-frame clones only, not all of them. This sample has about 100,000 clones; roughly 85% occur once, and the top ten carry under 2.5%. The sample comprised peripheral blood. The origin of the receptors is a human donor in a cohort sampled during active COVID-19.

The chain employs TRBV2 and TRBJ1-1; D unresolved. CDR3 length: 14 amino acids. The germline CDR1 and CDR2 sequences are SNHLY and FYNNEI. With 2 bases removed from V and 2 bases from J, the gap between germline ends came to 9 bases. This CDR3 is CASSEFGSNTEAFF. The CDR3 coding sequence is TGTGCCAGCAGTGAATTCGGTAGCAACACTGAAGCTTTCTTT. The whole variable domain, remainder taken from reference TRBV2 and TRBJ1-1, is EPEVTQTPSHQVTQMGQEVILRCVPISNHLYFYWYRQILGQKVEFLVSFYNNEISEKSEIFDDQFSVERPDGSNFTLKIRSTKLEDSAMYFCASSEFGSNTEAFFGQGTRLTVV.

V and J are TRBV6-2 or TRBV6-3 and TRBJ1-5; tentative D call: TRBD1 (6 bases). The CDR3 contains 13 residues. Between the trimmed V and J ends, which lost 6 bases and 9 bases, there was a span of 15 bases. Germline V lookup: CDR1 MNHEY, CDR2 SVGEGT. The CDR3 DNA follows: TGTGCCAGCAGCGGACAGTCCGCAGGGCCCCAGCATTTT. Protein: CASSGQSAGPQHF.

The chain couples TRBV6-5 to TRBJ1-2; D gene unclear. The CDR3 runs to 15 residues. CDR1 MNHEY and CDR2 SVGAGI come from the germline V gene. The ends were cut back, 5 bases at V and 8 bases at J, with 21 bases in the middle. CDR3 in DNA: TGTGCCAGCAGTCGAAAACCCGAAGGGAGTGAGGGCTACACCTTC. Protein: CASSRKPEGSEGYTF.

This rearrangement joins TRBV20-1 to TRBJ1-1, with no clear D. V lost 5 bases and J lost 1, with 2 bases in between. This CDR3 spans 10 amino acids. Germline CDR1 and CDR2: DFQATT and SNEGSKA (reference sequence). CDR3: CSAQNTEAFF. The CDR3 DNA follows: TGCAGTGCTCAGAACACTGAAGCTTTCTTT.

CDR3 sequence (DNA): TGTGCCAGCAGCTTCGGACACTCATACACTGAAGCTTTCTTT. The encoded protein is CASSFGHSYTEAFF. This sequence joins TRBV5-4 and TRBJ1-1; TRBD1 is a possible D gene (5 bases). The V gene lost 2 bases and the J gene lost 3 bases, with 11 bases spanning the gap. CDR3 size: 14 residues. CDR1 and CDR2 (germline): SGHNT, YYREEE (reference sequence). Combining the CDR3 with reference TRBV5-4 and TRBJ1-1 gives the whole variable domain ETGVTQSPTHLIKTRGQQVTLRCSSQSGHNTVSWYQQALGQGPQFIFQYYREEENGRGNFPPRFSGLQFPNYSSELNVNALELDDSALYLCASSFGHSYTEAFFGQGTRLTVV.

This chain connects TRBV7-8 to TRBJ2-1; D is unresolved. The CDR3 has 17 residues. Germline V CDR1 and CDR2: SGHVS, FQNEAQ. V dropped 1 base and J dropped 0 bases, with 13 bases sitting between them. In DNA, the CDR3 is TGTGCCAGCAGCTTAGGTCTTCTCAGGAACTCCTACAATGAGCAGTTCTTC. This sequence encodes CASSLGLLRNSYNEQFF.

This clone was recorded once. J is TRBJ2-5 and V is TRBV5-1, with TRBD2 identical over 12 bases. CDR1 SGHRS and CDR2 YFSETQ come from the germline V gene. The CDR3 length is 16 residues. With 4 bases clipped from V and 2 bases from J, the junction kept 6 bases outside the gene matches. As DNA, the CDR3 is TGCGCCAGCAGCCCTGGACTAGCGGGAAATCAAGAGACCCAGTACTTC. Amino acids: CASSPGLAGNQETQYF.

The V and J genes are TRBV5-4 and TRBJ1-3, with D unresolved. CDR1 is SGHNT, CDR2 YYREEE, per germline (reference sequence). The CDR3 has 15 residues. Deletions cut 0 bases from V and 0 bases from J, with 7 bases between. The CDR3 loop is CASSLGGNSGNTIYF. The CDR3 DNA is TGTGCCAGCAGCTTGGGAGGGAACTCTGGAAACACCATATATTTT.

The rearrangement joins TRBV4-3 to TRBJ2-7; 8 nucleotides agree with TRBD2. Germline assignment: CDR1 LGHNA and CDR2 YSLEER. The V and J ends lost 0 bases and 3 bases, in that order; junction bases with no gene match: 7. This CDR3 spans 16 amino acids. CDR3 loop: CASSQEPSRGGYEQYF. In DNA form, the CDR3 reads TGCGCCAGCAGCCAAGAGCCCTCCCGGGGGGGCTACGAGCAGTACTTC.

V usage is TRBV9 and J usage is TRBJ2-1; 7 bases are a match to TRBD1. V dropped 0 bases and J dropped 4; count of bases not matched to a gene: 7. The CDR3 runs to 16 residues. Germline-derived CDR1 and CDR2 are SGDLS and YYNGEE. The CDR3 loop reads CASSVARGQEYNEQFF. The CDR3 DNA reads TGTGCCAGCAGCGTAGCTAGGGGGCAAGAATACAATGAGCAGTTCTTC.

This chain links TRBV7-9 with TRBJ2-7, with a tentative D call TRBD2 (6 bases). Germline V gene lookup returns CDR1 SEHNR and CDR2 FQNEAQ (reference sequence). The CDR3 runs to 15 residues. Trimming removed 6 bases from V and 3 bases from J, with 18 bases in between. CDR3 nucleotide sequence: TGTGCCAGCAGTTTGGGCGGGACGGTCATCTACGAGCAGTACTTC. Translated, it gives CASSLGGTVIYEQYF.

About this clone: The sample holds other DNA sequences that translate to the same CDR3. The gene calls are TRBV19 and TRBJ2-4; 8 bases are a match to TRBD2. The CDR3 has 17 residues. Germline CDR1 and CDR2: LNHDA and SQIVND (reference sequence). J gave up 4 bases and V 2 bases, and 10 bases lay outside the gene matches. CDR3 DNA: TGTGCCAGTAGTATACTTGCGGGGGGCCGGGCGAAAAACATTCAGTACTTC. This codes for CASSILAGGRAKNIQYF.

The CDR3, as DNA: TGTGCCAGCAGCTCCCCCGTGGAGGCGATTACTAACTATGGCTACACCTTC. Its translation is CASSSPVEAITNYGYTF. The chain couples TRBV7-9 to TRBJ1-2, with D hard to call. Germline V gives CDR1 SEHNR, CDR2 FQNEAQ (reference sequence). This CDR3 is built from 17 residues. The V gene lost 4 bases and the J gene lost 0 bases, with 18 bases spanning the gap. The full variable domain, its missing parts supplied by reference TRBV7-9 and TRBJ1-2, is DTGVSQNPRHKITKRGQNVTFRCDPISEHNRLYWYRQTLGQGPEFLTYFQNEAQLEKSRLLSDRFSAERPKGSFSTLEIQRTEQGDSAMYLCASSSPVEAITNYGYTFGSGTRLTVV.

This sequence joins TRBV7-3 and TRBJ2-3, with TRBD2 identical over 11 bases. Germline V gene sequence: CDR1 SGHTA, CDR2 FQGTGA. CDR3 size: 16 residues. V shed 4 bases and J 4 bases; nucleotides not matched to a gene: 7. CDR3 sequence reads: CASSSLAGGMADTQYF. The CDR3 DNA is TGTGCCAGCAGCTCTTTAGCGGGGGGGATGGCAGATACGCAGTATTTT. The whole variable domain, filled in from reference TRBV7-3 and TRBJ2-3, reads GAGVSQTPSNKVTEKGKYVELRCDPISGHTALYWYRQSLGQGPEFLIYFQGTGAADDSGLPNDRFFAVRPEGSVSTLKIQRTERGDSAVYLCASSSLAGGMADTQYFGPGTRLTVL.

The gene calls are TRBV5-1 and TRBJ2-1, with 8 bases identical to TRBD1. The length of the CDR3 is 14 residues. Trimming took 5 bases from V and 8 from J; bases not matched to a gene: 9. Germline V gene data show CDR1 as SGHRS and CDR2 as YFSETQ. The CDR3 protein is CASRERQGPYEQFF. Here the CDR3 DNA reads TGCGCCAGCAGAGAAAGACAGGGGCCTTATGAGCAGTTCTTC.

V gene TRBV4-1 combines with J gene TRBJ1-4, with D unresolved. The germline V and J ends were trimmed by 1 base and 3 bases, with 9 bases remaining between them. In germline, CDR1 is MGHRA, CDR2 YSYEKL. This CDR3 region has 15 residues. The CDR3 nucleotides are TGCGCCAGCAGCCAAGCCGACATAGCTAATGAAAAACTGTTTTTT. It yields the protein CASSQADIANEKLFF.

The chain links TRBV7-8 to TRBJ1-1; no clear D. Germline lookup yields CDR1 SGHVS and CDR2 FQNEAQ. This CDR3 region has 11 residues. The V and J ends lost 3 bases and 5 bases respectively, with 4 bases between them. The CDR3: CASSFRTEAFF. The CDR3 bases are TGTGCCAGCAGCTTTCGGACTGAAGCTTTCTTT. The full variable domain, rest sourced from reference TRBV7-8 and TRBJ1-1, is GAGVSQSPRYKVAKRGQDVALRCDPISGHVSLFWYQQALGQGPEFLTYFQNEAQLDKSGLPSDRFFAERPEGSVSTLKIQRTQQEDSAVYLCASSFRTEAFFGQGTRLTVV.